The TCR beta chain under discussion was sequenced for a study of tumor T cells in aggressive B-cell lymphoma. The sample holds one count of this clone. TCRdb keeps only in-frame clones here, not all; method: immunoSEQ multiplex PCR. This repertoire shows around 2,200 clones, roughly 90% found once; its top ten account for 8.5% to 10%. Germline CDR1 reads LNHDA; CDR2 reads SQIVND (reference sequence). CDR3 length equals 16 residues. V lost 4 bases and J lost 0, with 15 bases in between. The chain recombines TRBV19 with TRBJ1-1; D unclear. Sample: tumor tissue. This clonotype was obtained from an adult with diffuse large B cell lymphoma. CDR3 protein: CASSTGINLLNTEAFF. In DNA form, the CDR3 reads TGTGCCAGTAGTACGGGGATTAATCTGCTGAACACTGAAGCTTTCTTT.